This T cell receptor (beta chain) is from a study of blood T cell repertoires in COVID-19 (dated by TCRdb to 2020 to 2022). About the study as a whole: Samples covering the acute and convalescent phases of COVID-19 were provided by collaborators in the United States, Italy and Spain. The prospective study material was composed of cDNA or gDNA derived from T cells, B-cell-depleted T cells, or PBMCs. Deeply sampled blood TCRbeta repertoires from subjects exposed to, actively infected with, or recovered from COVID-19 were included in the dataset. The repertoires were released in a freely available public database intended as a resource for research on the immune response to SARS-CoV-2. The samples were drawn from two sources: the first 160 participants of the ongoing ImmuneRACE study, and 1,254 subjects contributed by 6 global collaborators. Nearly every sample came with metadata listing a de-identified subject ID, COVID-19 status, age in years and sex. Where HLA class I and class II types were available, the types were taken from metadata supplied by the sample provider, not from assay-based typing.

Paper-wide results and their limitations: How much clinical and demographic metadata was included differed by source and by participant, and the metadata was provided uncurated.

Participants in the prospective study were enrolled through a virtual design, were aged about 18 to 100 years, and lived in 24 United States geographic areas. In the prospective study, cohorts were assigned on the basis of participant-reported clinical history obtained from a screening survey and a study questionnaire. Recovered participants in ImmuneRACE Cohort 3 were defined by two consecutive negative NP/OP PCR tests, clearance by a healthcare professional, or resolution of symptoms. In the prospective study, mobile phlebotomists collected whole blood, serum and a nasopharyngeal or oropharyngeal swab from each participant. Participants in the prospective study had the option to provide additional blood draws and questionnaires over an approximately 2-month period. Before DNA extraction, prospective study blood samples were shipped either frozen or at room temperature. TCRbeta CDR3 regions were amplified from genomic DNA by means of the immunoSEQ Assay, a bias-controlled multiplex PCR. As for the authors' bioinformatics: The number of nucleated cells in each sample was estimated by amplification of reference gene primers within the assay. To quantify the absolute abundance of each unique TCRbeta CDR3 rearrangement, sequence reads were collapsed and filtered. For each sample, productive Simpson clonality was calculated as the square root of Simpson's diversity index across productive rearrangements. Entries here come from immuneACCESS through TCRdb and include only in-frame sequences with V and J called. Some clones fail to appear in such tables; in the studies checked, an unresolved V gene covers under half of the shortfall, and the cause of the remainder is unknown. D and trimming come from the DNA, and the V and J calls and clone size come from that table. The sample table shows approximately 230,000 clones, and about 89% are seen once. The ten biggest clones cover approximately 1.9% of the sample.

In this sample, this clone turned up a few times. Its antigen has not been determined. Base qualities are missing; no much larger clone stands one base away. Counted from cysteine to phenylalanine, this CDR3 has 16 amino acids. Of the read, only the CDR3 DNA is kept; its 48 bases are in frame from base 1. Based on the germline V gene, the CDR1 and CDR2 sequences are SNHLY and FYNNEI. V loses 6 bases at its end and J loses 2 bases; junction bases beyond the gene matches: 12. What was sequenced was PBMCs or T cells enriched from blood (not recorded which). The sequence was collected from a woman younger than 30 who had recovered from COVID-19. Rearrangement joined TRBV2 to TRBJ1-1, and 7 junctional nucleotides match TRBD1. The bases are TGTGCCAGCAGACCCGGGACAGCGAAATTAAACACTGAAGCTTTCTTT. Its product reads: CASRPGTAKLNTEAFF.